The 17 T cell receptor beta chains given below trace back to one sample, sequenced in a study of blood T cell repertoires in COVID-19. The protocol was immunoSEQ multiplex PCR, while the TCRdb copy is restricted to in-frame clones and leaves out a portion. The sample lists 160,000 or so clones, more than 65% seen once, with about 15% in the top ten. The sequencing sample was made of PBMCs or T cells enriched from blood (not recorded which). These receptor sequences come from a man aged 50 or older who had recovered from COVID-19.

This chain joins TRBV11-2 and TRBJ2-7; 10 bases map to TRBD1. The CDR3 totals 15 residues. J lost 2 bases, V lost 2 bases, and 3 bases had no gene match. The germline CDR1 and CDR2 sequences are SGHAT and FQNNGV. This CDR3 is CASSLIGQGAYEQYF. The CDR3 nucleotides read TGTGCCAGCAGCTTAATTGGACAGGGGGCCTACGAGCAGTACTTC. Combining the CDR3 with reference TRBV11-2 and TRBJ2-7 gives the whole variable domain EAGVAQSPRYKIIEKRQSVAFWCNPISGHATLYWYQQILGQGPKLLIQFQNNGVVDDSQLPKDRFSAERLKGVDSTLKIQPAKLEDSAVYLCASSLIGQGAYEQYFGPGTRLTVT.

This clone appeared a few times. CDR3 DNA: TGTGCCAGCAGTACAGAGCGGGGTATATTCAATGAGCAGTTCTTC. The encoded protein is CASSTERGIFNEQFF. This chain uses TRBV6-2 or TRBV6-3 with TRBJ2-1, with 7 bases fitting TRBD2. The CDR3 covers 15 residues. V lost 5 bases, J lost 6 bases, and 10 bases stayed unmatched. The V gene's germline CDR1 is MNHEY and CDR2 SVGEGT.

The CDR3 bases are TGTGCCTGGAGTCATAGGAGCGGGGGACAAGAGACCCAGTACTTC. It translates to CAWSHRSGGQETQYF. V and J are TRBV30 and TRBJ2-5; 8 bases line up with TRBD2. The V gene's germline CDR1 is GTSNPN and CDR2 SVGIG (reference sequence). The CDR3 covers 15 residues. J lost 2 bases, V lost 2 bases, and 7 bases had no gene match.

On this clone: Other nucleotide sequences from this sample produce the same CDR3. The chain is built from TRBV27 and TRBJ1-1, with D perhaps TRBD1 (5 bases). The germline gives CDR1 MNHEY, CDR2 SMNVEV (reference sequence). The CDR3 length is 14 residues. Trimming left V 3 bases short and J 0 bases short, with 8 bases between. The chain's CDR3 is CASSLRQLNTEAFF. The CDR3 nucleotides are TGTGCCAGCAGTTTGCGACAGTTGAACACTGAAGCTTTCTTT.

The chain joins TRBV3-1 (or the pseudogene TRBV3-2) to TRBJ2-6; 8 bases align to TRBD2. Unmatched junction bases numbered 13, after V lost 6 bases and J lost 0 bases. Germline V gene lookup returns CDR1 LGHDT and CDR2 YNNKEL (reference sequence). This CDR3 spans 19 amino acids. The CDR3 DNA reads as TGTGCCAGCAGGTCGTCCCCGGGACTAGGCGGCTCTGGGGCCAACGTCCTGACTTTC. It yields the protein CASRSSPGLGGSGANVLTF.

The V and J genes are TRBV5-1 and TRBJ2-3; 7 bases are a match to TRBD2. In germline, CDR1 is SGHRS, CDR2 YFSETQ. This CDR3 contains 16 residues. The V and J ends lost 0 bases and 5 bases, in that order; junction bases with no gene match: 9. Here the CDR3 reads CASSLGLAGDLDTQYF. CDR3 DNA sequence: TGCGCCAGCAGCTTGGGATTAGCGGGTGATTTAGATACGCAGTATTTT. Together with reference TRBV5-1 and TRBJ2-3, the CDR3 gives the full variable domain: KAGVTQTPRYLIKTRGQQVTLSCSPISGHRSVSWYQQTPGQGLQFLFEYFSETQRNKGNFPGRFSGRQFSNSRSEMNVSTLELGDSALYLCASSLGLAGDLDTQYFGPGTRLTVL.

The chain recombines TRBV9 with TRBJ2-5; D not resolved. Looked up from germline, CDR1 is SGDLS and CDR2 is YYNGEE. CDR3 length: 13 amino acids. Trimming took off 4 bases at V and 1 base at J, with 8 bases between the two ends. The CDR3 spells CASSPRPQETQYF. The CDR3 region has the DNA TGTGCCAGCAGCCCGAGGCCCCAAGAGACCCAGTACTTC. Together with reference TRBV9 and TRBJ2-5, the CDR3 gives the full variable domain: DSGVTQTPKHLITATGQRVTLRCSPRSGDLSVYWYQQSLDQGLQFLIQYYNGEERAKGNILERFSAQQFPDLHSELNLSSLELGDSALYFCASSPRPQETQYFGPGTRLLVL.

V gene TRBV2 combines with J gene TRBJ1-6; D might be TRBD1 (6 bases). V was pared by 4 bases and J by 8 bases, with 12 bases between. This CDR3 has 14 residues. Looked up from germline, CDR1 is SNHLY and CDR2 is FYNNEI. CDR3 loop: CASSGQGRDSPLHF. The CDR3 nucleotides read TGTGCCAGCAGTGGTCAGGGGAGAGATTCACCCCTCCACTTT. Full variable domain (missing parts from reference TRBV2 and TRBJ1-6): EPEVTQTPSHQVTQMGQEVILRCVPISNHLYFYWYRQILGQKVEFLVSFYNNEISEKSEIFDDQFSVERPDGSNFTLKIRSTKLEDSAMYFCASSGQGRDSPLHFGNGTRLTVT.

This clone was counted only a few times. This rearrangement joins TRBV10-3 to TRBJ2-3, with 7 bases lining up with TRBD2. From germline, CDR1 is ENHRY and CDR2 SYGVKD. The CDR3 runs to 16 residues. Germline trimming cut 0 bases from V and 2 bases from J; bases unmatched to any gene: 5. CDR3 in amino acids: CAISESSSGPTDTQYF. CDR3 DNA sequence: TGTGCCATCAGTGAGTCAAGTAGCGGGCCCACAGATACGCAGTATTTT.

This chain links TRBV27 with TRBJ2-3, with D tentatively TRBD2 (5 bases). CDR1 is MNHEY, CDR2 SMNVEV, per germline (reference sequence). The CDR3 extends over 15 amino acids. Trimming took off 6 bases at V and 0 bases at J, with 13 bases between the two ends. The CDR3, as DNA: TGTGCCAGCAGGAAGCGGACCTATAGCACAGATACGCAGTATTTT. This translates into CASRKRTYSTDTQYF.

As DNA, the CDR3 is TGTGCCAGCAGTGAAGCGGGACTTAACACACCCCTCCACTTT. Its translation: CASSEAGLNTPLHF. This rearrangement joins TRBV6-1 to TRBJ1-6; D may be TRBD1 (5 bases). Trimming pared 0 bases from V and 11 bases from J, leaving 11 bases between. The germline V gene has CDR1 MNHNS and CDR2 SASEGT. CDR3 length equals 14 residues.

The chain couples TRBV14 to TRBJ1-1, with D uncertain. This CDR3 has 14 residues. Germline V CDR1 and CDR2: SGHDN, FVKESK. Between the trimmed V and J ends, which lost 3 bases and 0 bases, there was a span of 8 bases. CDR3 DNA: TGTGCCAGCAGCCACCCGGGGTTGAACACTGAAGCTTTCTTT. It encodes CASSHPGLNTEAFF. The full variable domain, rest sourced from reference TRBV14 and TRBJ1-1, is EAGVTQFPSHSVIEKGQTVTLRCDPISGHDNLYWYRRVMGKEIKFLLHFVKESKQDESGMPNNRFLAERTGGTYSTLKVQPAELEDSGVYFCASSHPGLNTEAFFGQGTRLTVV.

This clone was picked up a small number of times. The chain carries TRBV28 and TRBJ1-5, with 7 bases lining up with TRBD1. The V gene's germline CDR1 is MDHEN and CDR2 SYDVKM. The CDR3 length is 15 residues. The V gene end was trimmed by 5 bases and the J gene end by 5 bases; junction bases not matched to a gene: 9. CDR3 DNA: TGTGCCAGCAGTCCTTCGACAGGGCAGTATCAGCCCCAGCATTTT. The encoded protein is CASSPSTGQYQPQHF.

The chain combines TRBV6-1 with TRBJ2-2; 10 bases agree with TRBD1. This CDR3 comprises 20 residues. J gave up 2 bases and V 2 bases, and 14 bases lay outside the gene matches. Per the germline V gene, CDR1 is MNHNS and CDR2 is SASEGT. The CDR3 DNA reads TGTGCCAGCAGTGAATGGGGAGACAGGGGGCGCGTGGTCAACACCGGGGAGCTGTTTTTT. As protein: CASSEWGDRGRVVNTGELFF.

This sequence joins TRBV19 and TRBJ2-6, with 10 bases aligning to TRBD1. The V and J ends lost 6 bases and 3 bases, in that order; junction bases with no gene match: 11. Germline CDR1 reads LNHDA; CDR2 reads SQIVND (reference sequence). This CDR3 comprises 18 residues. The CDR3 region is CASSVPGQGVFGANVLTF. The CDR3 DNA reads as TGTGCCAGTAGCGTTCCTGGACAGGGGGTGTTTGGGGCCAACGTCCTGACTTTC.

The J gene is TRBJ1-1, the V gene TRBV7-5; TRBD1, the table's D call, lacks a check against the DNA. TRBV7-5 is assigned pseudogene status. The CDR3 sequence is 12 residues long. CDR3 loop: CVRSIRGTEAFF. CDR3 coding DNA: TGTGTCAGAAGCATAAGGGGCACTGAAGCTTTCTTT.

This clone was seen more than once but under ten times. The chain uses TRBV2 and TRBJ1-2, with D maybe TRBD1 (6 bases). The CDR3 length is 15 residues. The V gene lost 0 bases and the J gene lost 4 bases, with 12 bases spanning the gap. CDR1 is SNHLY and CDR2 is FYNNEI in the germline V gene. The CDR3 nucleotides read TGTGCCAGCAGTGAAGCAGGGGCAGGGGTCTATGGCTACACCTTC. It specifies CASSEAGAGVYGYTF.